A selection of T cell receptor beta chains follows, all from one sample in a study of T cells after yellow fever vaccination. TCRdb reprocessed the 5' RACE reads via MiXCR and lists one record per CDR3 protein. Of 250,000 to 300,000 distinct CDR3 sequences listed, 10% to 15% were seen once; the top ten hold about 0.51%. Sequenced here: CD4+ T cells sorted from PBMCs, sampled 45 days after the yellow fever booster vaccination. The origin of the receptors is a man aged 30-40 years who received the YFV17D yellow fever vaccine. CDR3s include the opening cysteine and the closing phenylalanine or tryptophan. The D gene is left open where the match is weak. Size tells how often a clone was seen (once, few, many) or the class of an expanded clone, and some rows leave it out.

TRBD1,few,TRBV20-1,TRBJ2-7,CSAMGQGYEQYF,TGCAGTGCTATGGGACAGGGATACGAGCAGTACTTC
TRBD2,-,TRBV7-2,TRBJ2-1,CASSLGGLALDEQFF,TGTGCCAGCAGCTTAGGGGGACTAGCTCTAGATGAGCAGTTCTTC
-,-,TRBV25-1,TRBJ2-5,CASRKWETQYF,TGTGCCAGCAGGAAATGGGAGACCCAGTACTTC
-,few,TRBV20-1,TRBJ2-5,CSAVRQQETQYF,TGCAGTGCTGTGAGACAGCAAGAGACCCAGTACTTC
-,many,TRBV29-1,TRBJ2-3,CSVTAQDTQYF,TGCAGCGTAACCGCCCAAGATACGCAGTATTTT
-,-,TRBV19,TRBJ1-1,CASRPQGANTEAFF,TGTGCCAGTAGACCACAGGGCGCGAACACTGAAGCTTTCTTT
TRBD1,few,TRBV20-1,TRBJ2-3,CSAREYRGHVDTQYF,TGCAGTGCTAGAGAGTACAGGGGGCATGTAGATACGCAGTATTTT
-,-,TRBV3-1,TRBJ2-3,CASSQDYGRTTDTQYF,TGTGCCAGCAGCCAAGATTACGGGCGGACCACAGATACGCAGTATTTT
-,few,TRBV12-3/TRBV12-4,TRBJ1-4,CASSKTATNEKLFF,TGTGCCAGCAGTAAGACAGCTACTAATGAAAAACTGTTTTTT
-,few,TRBV12-3/TRBV12-4,TRBJ2-2,CASSLWDIYTGELFF,TGTGCCAGCAGTTTATGGGACATTTACACCGGGGAGCTGTTTTTT
TRBD2,-,TRBV11-2,TRBJ2-7,CASRQIAGARYYEQYF,TGTGCCAGCAGACAAATAGCGGGAGCAAGGTACTACGAGCAGTACTTC